Each of the 25 T cell receptor beta chains below was sequenced from the same sample in a study of siplizumab effects on memory and regulatory T cells. Sequenced by immunoSEQ multiplex PCR; TCRdb stores in-frame clones only, minus some. The sample comprises about 120,000 clones, about 94% of which are singletons, and around 0.16% rests with the top ten. The sequenced material came from non-Treg CD4+ T cells sorted from blood. The source is a human donor in good health.

V usage is TRBV11-3 and J usage is TRBJ2-1; 8 nucleotides line up with TRBD2. The CDR3 is 16 residues long. The V segment lost 1 base and the J segment 5 bases; nucleotides outside the gene matches: 7. Germline CDR1 is SGHNT and CDR2 is YENEEA. The chain's CDR3 is CASSLAAGGLDNEQFF. The CDR3 region has the DNA TGTGCCAGCAGCTTAGCCGCGGGGGGACTTGACAATGAGCAGTTCTTC.

CDR3 region: CASTDSPEDFIQYF. The CDR3 DNA is TGTGCCAGCACCGATTCTCCGGAGGATTTTATTCAGTACTTC. J is TRBJ2-4 and V is TRBV5-4; TRBD2 might be the D (5 bases). Germline-derived CDR1 and CDR2 are SGHNT and YYREEE (reference sequence). V dropped 6 bases and J dropped 10 bases, with 20 bases sitting between them. The CDR3 totals 14 residues.

The V gene is TRBV10-2, the J gene TRBJ1-1, with D hard to call. This CDR3 is built from 11 residues. V was cut by 6 bases and J by 7 bases, with 9 bases left in between. The germline CDR1 and CDR2 sequences are WSHSY and SAAADI. As DNA, the CDR3 is TGCGCCAGCAGCGGGTACCTTGAAGCTTTCTTT. It yields the protein CASSGYLEAFF.

The chain couples TRBV4-1 to TRBJ2-3; D is unclear. Between the trimmed V and J ends, which lost 0 bases and 1 base, there was a span of 14 bases. The germline V gene has CDR1 MGHRA and CDR2 YSYEKL. The CDR3 extends over 17 amino acids. The CDR3 region has the DNA TGCGCCAGCAGCCAAGATGGGCAGGCAGGTGGCACAGATACGCAGTATTTT. The encoded protein is CASSQDGQAGGTDTQYF.

The chain uses TRBV7-3 and TRBJ2-7; maybe TRBD1 (5 bases). The CDR3 spans 14 residues. The germline CDR1 and CDR2 sequences are SGHTA and FQGTGA. V lost 5 bases, J lost 4 bases, and 15 bases lay in between. This CDR3 is CASSRWGGSYEQYF. For the CDR3, the DNA is TGTGCCAGCAGCCGGTGGGGCGGTTCGTACGAGCAGTACTTC. The full variable domain, completed using reference TRBV7-3 and TRBJ2-7, is GAGVSQTPSNKVTEKGKYVELRCDPISGHTALYWYRQSLGQGPEFLIYFQGTGAADDSGLPNDRFFAVRPEGSVSTLKIQRTERGDSAVYLCASSRWGGSYEQYFGPGTRLTVT.

The V and J genes are TRBV7-2 and TRBJ2-7; D ambiguous. This CDR3 spans 14 amino acids. Germline CDR1 is SGHTA and CDR2 is FQGNSA. V was cut by 3 bases and J by 2 bases, with 11 bases left in between. The CDR3 DNA is TGTGCCAGCAGCTTTACACGGAACACCTACGAGCAGTACTTC. It encodes CASSFTRNTYEQYF.

This clone was detected once. CDR3 amino acids: CASSPGAQEEKLFF. The CDR3 coding sequence is TGTGCCAGCTCGCCAGGGGCGCAGGAGGAAAAACTGTTTTTT. The chain has TRBV18 and TRBJ1-4; tentative D call: TRBD1 (6 bases). Looked up from germline, CDR1 is KGHSH and CDR2 is LQKENI. V lost 6 bases to trimming and J lost 8 bases, with 16 bases between them. The CDR3 contains 14 residues.

This chain connects TRBV7-6 to TRBJ2-7; 9 nucleotides agree with TRBD1. The CDR3 runs to 12 residues. Germline CDR1 reads SGHVS; CDR2 reads FNYEAQ. J gave up 9 bases and V 1 base, and 1 base lay outside the gene matches. CDR3 nucleotides: TGTGCCAGCAGCTTAGACAGGGGGCTGCAGTACTTC. Its protein is CASSLDRGLQYF.

CDR3 sequence (DNA): TGCGCCAGCAGCCAAGGGGGGGCCTACTCCTATAATTCACCCCTCCACTTT. It specifies CASSQGGAYSYNSPLHF. V usage is TRBV4-3 and J usage is TRBJ1-6, with a possible D match to TRBD1 (6 bases). V lost 1 base to trimming and J lost 0 bases, with 10 bases between them. This CDR3 region has 17 residues. The V gene's germline CDR1 is LGHNA and CDR2 YSLEER.

The chain carries TRBV10-3 and TRBJ1-1; TRBD1 agrees at 7 bases. Germline-derived CDR1 and CDR2 are ENHRY and SYGVKD. V shed 4 bases and J 1 base; nucleotides not matched to a gene: 3. The CDR3 covers 14 residues. The CDR3 region is CAISGQGANTEAFF. In DNA, the CDR3 is TGTGCCATCAGTGGACAGGGAGCGAACACTGAAGCTTTCTTT.

The rearrangement joins TRBV6-1 to TRBJ2-5; 12 positions agree with TRBD2. V trimming: 3 bases; J trimming: 5 bases; junction bases outside the gene matches: 13. Germline V gives CDR1 MNHNS, CDR2 SASEGT. The CDR3 has 18 amino acids. The CDR3: CASSDRGWLAGGAETQYF. In DNA form, the CDR3 reads TGTGCCAGCAGTGACCGCGGTTGGCTAGCGGGGGGGGCTGAGACCCAGTACTTC.

The J gene is TRBJ2-1, the V gene TRBV9; 7 nucleotides line up with TRBD2. V trimming: 3 bases; J trimming: 9 bases; junction bases outside the gene matches: 6. Germline V gene lookup returns CDR1 SGDLS and CDR2 YYNGEE. The CDR3 consists of 13 residues. The chain's CDR3 is CASSGGGDLEQFF. CDR3 in DNA: TGTGCCAGCAGCGGGGGAGGGGACCTTGAGCAGTTCTTC.

The V and J genes are TRBV6-1 and TRBJ2-5, with TRBD1 identical over 7 bases. The J segment lost 1 base and the V segment lost 6 bases, leaving 2 bases of the junction unmatched. CDR1 MNHNS and CDR2 SASEGT come from the germline V gene. This CDR3 contains 13 residues. The DNA for the CDR3 is TGTGCCAGCAGCCGGGACAGCCAAGAGACCCAGTACTTC. This sequence encodes CASSRDSQETQYF.

The genes are TRBV5-1 and TRBJ1-1; D might be TRBD1 (5 bases). Trimming removed 4 bases at V and 5 bases at J, with 12 bases between. This CDR3 has 13 residues. Germline assignment: CDR1 SGHRS and CDR2 YFSETQ. The CDR3 region is CASSTAGRTEAFF. As DNA, the CDR3 is TGCGCCAGCAGCACCGCAGGGAGGACTGAAGCTTTCTTT.

V is TRBV29-1 and J is TRBJ2-5; unclear D gene. Trimming took off 0 bases at V and 5 bases at J, with 13 bases between the two ends. Germline V gene data show CDR1 as SQVTM and CDR2 as ANQGSEA. The CDR3 covers 14 residues. The CDR3 sequence is CSVEEAVGRETQYF. CDR3 coding DNA: TGCAGCGTTGAAGAGGCTGTGGGAAGGGAGACCCAGTACTTC.

The J gene is TRBJ1-3, the V gene TRBV6-4; unclear D gene. V was clipped by 4 bases and J by 2 bases, with 9 bases between them. CDR1 and CDR2 from the germline V gene are MRHNA and SNTAGT. The CDR3 is 14 amino acids. In DNA form, the CDR3 reads TGTGCCAGCAGTGCAGGTGGGCCTGGAAACACCATATATTTT. The encoded protein is CASSAGGPGNTIYF.

V gene TRBV2 combines with J gene TRBJ2-2; no definite D call. With 4 bases removed from V and 1 base from J, the gap between germline ends came to 10 bases. This CDR3 has 15 residues. Germline V gives CDR1 SNHLY, CDR2 FYNNEI. In DNA form, the CDR3 reads TGTGCCAGCAGTGGACATAGATTGAACACCGGGGAGCTGTTTTTT. Amino acids: CASSGHRLNTGELFF. The full variable domain, with the rest looked up from reference TRBV2 and TRBJ2-2, is EPEVTQTPSHQVTQMGQEVILRCVPISNHLYFYWYRQILGQKVEFLVSFYNNEISEKSEIFDDQFSVERPDGSNFTLKIRSTKLEDSAMYFCASSGHRLNTGELFFGEGSRLTVL.

The chain employs TRBV4-1 and TRBJ2-1; no definite D call. This CDR3 spans 13 amino acids. The V and J ends lost 5 bases and 7 bases respectively, with 12 bases between them. CDR1 and CDR2 from the germline V gene are MGHRA and YSYEKL. The CDR3 DNA follows: TGCGCCAGCAGCTGGATTTTGGGGAATGAGCAGTTCTTC. Amino acid sequence: CASSWILGNEQFF.

The rearrangement links TRBV5-4 to TRBJ1-1; the D is unclear. The CDR3 consists of 11 residues. With 4 bases removed from V and 11 bases from J, the gap between germline ends came to 12 bases. Per germline, CDR1 SGHNT and CDR2 YYREEE (reference sequence). The DNA for the CDR3 is TGTGCCAGCAGCATAAGACAAGGGGCTTTCTTT. Translating gives CASSIRQGAFF.

This chain connects TRBV28 to TRBJ1-3, with D uncertain. V lost 8 bases and J lost 0, with 11 bases in between. Germline CDR1 and CDR2: MDHEN and SYDVKM. This CDR3 is 14 amino acids long. In DNA, the CDR3 is TGTGCCAGCCGCGGACGTAACTCTGGAAACACCATATATTTT. Translating gives CASRGRNSGNTIYF.

The CDR3 loop reads CASSSKTGGGTEAFF. The CDR3 coding sequence is TGTGCCAGCAGCTCCAAGACAGGGGGCGGCACTGAAGCTTTCTTT. The gene calls are TRBV6-4 and TRBJ1-1; 10 bases are shared with TRBD1. The junction had 8 bases not matched to a gene; V was cut back by 6 bases and J by 4 bases. The CDR3 spans 15 residues. From germline, CDR1 is MRHNA and CDR2 SNTAGT.

The chain has TRBV2 and TRBJ1-5, with D unclear. The CDR3 has 15 amino acids. The germline V gene encodes CDR1 SNHLY and CDR2 FYNNEI. The ends were cut back, 4 bases at V and 2 bases at J, with 12 bases in the middle. CDR3 residues: CASSGAQRGNQPQHF. CDR3 coding DNA: TGTGCCAGCAGTGGGGCCCAGAGGGGCAATCAGCCCCAGCATTTT.

DNA for the CDR3: TGCGCCAGCAGCCAACGTACCACGACCCGACTAGCGGGGAGCACAGATACGCAGTATTTT. It codes for CASSQRTTTRLAGSTDTQYF. The V call is TRBV4-3, the J call TRBJ2-3, with 11 positions matching TRBD2. Germline V gene data show CDR1 as LGHNA and CDR2 as YSLEER. J gave up 0 bases and V 2 bases, and 13 bases lay outside the gene matches. CDR3 length equals 20 residues.

DNA of the CDR3: TGTGCCAGCAGCTTAGTAGGCGGGGGGGCCTGGGATGAGCAGTTCTTC. It codes for CASSLVGGGAWDEQFF. This chain links TRBV5-4 with TRBJ2-1; TRBD2 aligns across 9 bases. This CDR3 has 16 residues. The J segment lost 8 bases and the V segment lost 2 bases, leaving 11 bases of the junction unmatched. Germline V gene lookup returns CDR1 SGHNT and CDR2 YYREEE (reference sequence).

V gene TRBV6-5 combines with J gene TRBJ2-5; no clear D gene. CDR3 size: 14 residues. CDR1 and CDR2 from the germline V gene are MNHEY and SVGAGI. The V gene lost 3 bases and the J gene lost 5 bases, with 13 bases spanning the gap. DNA for the CDR3: TGTGCCAGCAGTTATTCCCCCACTGCGGAGACCCAGTACTTC. It is translated as CASSYSPTAETQYF.